A selection of T cell receptor beta chains follows, all from one sample in a study of CD8+ T cells in alopecia areata. The repertoire was sequenced with immunoSEQ multiplex PCR; TCRdb's copy has only in-frame clones and lacks some. This sample yields around 200,000 clones, of which about 64% are seen a single time; 4% to 5% belongs to the top ten. The sequenced sample was CD4+ T cells sorted from blood, obtained at week 4, from a patient treated with tofacitinib. These receptors were collected from a human donor with alopecia areata. CDR3s include the opening cysteine and the closing phenylalanine or tryptophan. Each record gives: D gene, J gene, V gene, clone size, CDR3 DNA, CDR3 protein. D genes are given only for firm matches. A row's size may be missing; if present it is once, few, many or a size class.

>.|TRBJ2-7|TRBV29-1|.
TGCAGCGTGGCCCTCCAGGGGGGGTTTGTAGAGGAGTACTTC
CSVALQGGFVEEYF
>TRBD2|TRBJ2-5|TRBV25-1|.
TGTGCCAGCAGTTATCCCCGGGCGGGGGGGCAAGAGACCCAGTACTTC
CASSYPRAGGQETQYF
>TRBD1|TRBJ1-2|TRBV2|.
TGTGCCAGCAACACAGGGGAGAGAGGCTACACCTTC
CASNTGERGYTF
>.|TRBJ1-2|TRBV5-6|.
TGTGCCAGCAGCTTATATGCAGGGGCTAACTATGGCTACACCTTC
CASSLYAGANYGYTF
>.|TRBJ2-5|TRBV5-1|.
TGCGCCAGCAGCTTGTCCCCTGGACAGATCCAAGAGACCCAGTACTTC
CASSLSPGQIQETQYF
>.|TRBJ1-2|TRBV29-1|.
TGCAGCGTTGGACAGCCTAACTATGGCTACACCTTC
CSVGQPNYGYTF
>.|TRBJ2-5|TRBV29-1|few
TGCAGCGTTGTTTTGGGGGGGGCGGAGACCCAGTACTTC
CSVVLGGAETQYF
>TRBD1|TRBJ2-7|TRBV2|.
TGTGCCAGCAACAGGGGTCCCGAGCAGTACTTC
CASNRGPEQYF
>.|TRBJ1-2|TRBV5-1|few
TGCGCCAGCAGCTTGGCTCCAGGGAACTATGGCTACACCTTC
CASSLAPGNYGYTF
>.|TRBJ1-5|TRBV19|.
TGTGCCAGTAGTATCCGGGACGGGAATCAGCCCCAGCATTTT
CASSIRDGNQPQHF
>.|TRBJ1-1|TRBV4-3|.
TGCGCCAGCAGCCGCAGGGGATCTGAAGCTTTCTTT
CASSRRGSEAFF
>TRBD1|TRBJ2-7|TRBV30|.
TGTGCCTGGTCCCGACAGGGATCCTACGAGCAGTACTTC
CAWSRQGSYEQYF